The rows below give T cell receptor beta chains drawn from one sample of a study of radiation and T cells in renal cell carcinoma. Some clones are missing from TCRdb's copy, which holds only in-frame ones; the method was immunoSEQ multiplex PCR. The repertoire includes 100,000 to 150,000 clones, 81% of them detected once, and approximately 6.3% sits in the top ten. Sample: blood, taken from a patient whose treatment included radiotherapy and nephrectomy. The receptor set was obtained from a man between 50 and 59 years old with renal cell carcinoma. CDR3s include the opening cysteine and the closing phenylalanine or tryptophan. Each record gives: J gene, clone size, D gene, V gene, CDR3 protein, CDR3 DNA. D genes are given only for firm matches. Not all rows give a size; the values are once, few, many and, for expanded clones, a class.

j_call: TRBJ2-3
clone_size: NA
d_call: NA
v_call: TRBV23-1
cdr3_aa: CASPLDRRLKQLGGGTDTQYF
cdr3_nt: TGCGCCAGCCCCCTGGACAGAAGATTGAAACAACTAGGTGGAGGCACAGATACGCAGTATTTT

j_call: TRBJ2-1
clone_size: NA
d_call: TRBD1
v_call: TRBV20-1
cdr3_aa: CSAGDSSRFF
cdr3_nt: TGCAGTGCTGGGGACAGTTCAAGGTTCTTC

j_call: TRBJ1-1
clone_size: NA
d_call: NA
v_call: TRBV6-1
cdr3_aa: CASIRNGGTEAFF
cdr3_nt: TGTGCCAGCATCCGAAATGGAGGGACTGAAGCTTTCTTT

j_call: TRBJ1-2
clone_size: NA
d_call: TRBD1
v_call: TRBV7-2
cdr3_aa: CASSLEGQGSYGYTF
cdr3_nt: TGTGCCAGCAGCTTAGAAGGACAGGGCTCCTATGGCTACACCTTC

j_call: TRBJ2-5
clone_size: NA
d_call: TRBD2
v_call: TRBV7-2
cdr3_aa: CASSFVAGVQETQYF
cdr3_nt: TGTGCCAGCAGCTTTGTAGCGGGGGTGCAAGAGACCCAGTACTTC

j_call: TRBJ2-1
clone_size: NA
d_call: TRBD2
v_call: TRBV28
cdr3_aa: CASSRLAGANEQFF
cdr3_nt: TGTGCCAGCAGCCGGCTAGCGGGAGCGAATGAGCAGTTCTTC

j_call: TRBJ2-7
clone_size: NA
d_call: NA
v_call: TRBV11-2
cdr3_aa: CASSLAGTQTYEQYF
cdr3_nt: TGTGCCAGCAGCTTAGCGGGGACACAAACCTACGAGCAGTACTTC

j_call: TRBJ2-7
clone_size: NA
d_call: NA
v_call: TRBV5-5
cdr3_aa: CASSLGGGYSYEQYF
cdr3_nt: TGTGCCAGCAGCTTGGGAGGCGGCTACTCCTACGAGCAGTACTTC

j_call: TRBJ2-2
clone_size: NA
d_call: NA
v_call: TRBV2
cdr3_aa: CASSRRANTGELFF
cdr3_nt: TGTGCCAGCAGTCGCAGGGCGAACACCGGGGAGCTGTTTTTT

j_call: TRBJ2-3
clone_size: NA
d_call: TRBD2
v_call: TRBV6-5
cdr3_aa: CASSYQSSGTDTQYF
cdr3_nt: TGTGCCAGCAGTTACCAGTCTAGCGGGACAGATACGCAGTATTTT

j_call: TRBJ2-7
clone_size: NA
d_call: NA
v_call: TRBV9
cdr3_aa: CASSVAGAGSSYEQYF
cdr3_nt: TGTGCCAGCAGCGTAGCTGGTGCAGGGAGCTCCTACGAGCAGTACTTC

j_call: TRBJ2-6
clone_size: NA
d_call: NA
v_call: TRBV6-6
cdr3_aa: CASSSHSGANVLTF
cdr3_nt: TGTGCCAGCAGCTCCCACTCTGGGGCCAACGTCCTGACTTTC

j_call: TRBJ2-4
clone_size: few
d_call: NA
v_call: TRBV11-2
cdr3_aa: CASSSRLAKNIQYF
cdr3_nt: TGTGCCAGCAGCTCTCGGCTAGCCAAAAACATTCAGTACTTC

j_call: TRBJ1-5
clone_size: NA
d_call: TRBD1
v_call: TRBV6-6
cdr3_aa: CASSYSTGASNQPQHF
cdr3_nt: TGTGCCAGCAGTTACTCGACAGGGGCTAGCAATCAGCCCCAGCATTTT

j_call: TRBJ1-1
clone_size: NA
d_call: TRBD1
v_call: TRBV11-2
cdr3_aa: CASRTDRANTEAFF
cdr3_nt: TGTGCCAGCAGAACAGACAGGGCGAACACTGAAGCTTTCTTT

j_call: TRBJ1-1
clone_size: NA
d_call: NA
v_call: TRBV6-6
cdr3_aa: CASNTGWFTEAFF
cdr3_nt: TGTGCCAGCAATACAGGGTGGTTCACTGAAGCTTTCTTT

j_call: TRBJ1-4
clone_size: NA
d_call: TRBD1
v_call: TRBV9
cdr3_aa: CASSENVGTGAGEKLFF
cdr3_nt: TGTGCCAGCAGCGAAAATGTGGGGACAGGGGCTGGTGAAAAACTGTTTTTT

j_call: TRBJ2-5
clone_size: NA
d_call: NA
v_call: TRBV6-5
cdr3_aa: CASSHRQQETQYF
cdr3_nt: TGTGCCAGCAGTCACAGGCAGCAAGAGACCCAGTACTTC

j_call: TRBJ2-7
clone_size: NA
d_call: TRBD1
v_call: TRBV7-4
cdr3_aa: CASSFRRQGHEQYF
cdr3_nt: TGTGCCAGCAGCTTCAGAAGACAGGGCCACGAGCAGTACTTC

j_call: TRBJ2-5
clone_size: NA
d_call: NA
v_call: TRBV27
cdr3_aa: CASSLSTGWAHETQYF
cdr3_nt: TGTGCCAGCAGTTTATCGACGGGTTGGGCGCACGAGACCCAGTACTTC

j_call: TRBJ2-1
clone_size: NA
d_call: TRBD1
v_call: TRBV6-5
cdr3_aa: CASSYPTGQGNEQFF
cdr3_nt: TGTGCCAGCAGTTACCCGACAGGGCAGGGCAATGAGCAGTTCTTC

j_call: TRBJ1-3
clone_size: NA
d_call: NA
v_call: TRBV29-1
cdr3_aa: CSVGIQGAGNTIYF
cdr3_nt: TGCAGCGTGGGAATACAGGGTGCCGGAAACACCATATATTTT

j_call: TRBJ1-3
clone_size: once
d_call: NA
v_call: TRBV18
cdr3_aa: CASSPGPSLGNTIYF
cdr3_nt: TGTGCCAGCTCACCAGGGCCTTCTCTGGGAAACACCATATATTTT

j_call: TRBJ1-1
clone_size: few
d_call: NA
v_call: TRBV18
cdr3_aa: CASSPYAGTSFF
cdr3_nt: TGTGCCAGCTCACCATATGCGGGGACGTCTTTCTTT

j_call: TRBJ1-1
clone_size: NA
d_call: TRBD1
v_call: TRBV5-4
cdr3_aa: CASSSRTGGGNTEAFF
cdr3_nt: TGTGCCAGCAGCTCTCGAACAGGGGGCGGAAACACTGAAGCTTTCTTT

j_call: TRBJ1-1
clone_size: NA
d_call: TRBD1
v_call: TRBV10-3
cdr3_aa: CAITGTANTEAFF
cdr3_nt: TGTGCCATCACCGGGACAGCTAACACTGAAGCTTTCTTT

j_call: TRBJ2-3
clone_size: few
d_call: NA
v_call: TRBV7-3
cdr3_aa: CASSSNGLADTQYF
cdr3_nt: TGTGCCAGCAGCTCTAACGGGTTGGCAGATACGCAGTATTTT

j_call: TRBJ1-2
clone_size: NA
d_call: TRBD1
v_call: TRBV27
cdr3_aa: CASSLRPTGNPNYGYTF
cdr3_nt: TGTGCCAGCAGTTTAAGACCGACAGGGAATCCTAACTATGGCTACACCTTC

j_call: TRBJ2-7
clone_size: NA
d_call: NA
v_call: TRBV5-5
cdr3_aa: CASSLVSGDYYEQYF
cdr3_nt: TGTGCCAGCAGCTTGGTCTCGGGGGATTACTACGAGCAGTACTTC

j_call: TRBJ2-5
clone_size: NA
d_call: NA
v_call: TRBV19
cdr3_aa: CASSTGAAYETQYF
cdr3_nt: TGTGCCAGTAGTACCGGGGCAGCTTATGAGACCCAGTACTTC

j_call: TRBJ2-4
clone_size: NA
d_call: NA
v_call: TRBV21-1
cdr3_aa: CASSKWLGWDRRAKNIQYF
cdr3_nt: TGTGCCAGCAGCAAATGGCTTGGTTGGGACAGGCGAGCCAAAAACATTCAGTACTTC

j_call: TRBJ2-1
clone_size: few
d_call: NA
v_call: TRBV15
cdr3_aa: CATSNVEQNFGEQFF
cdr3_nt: TGTGCCACCAGCAACGTTGAACAGAACTTCGGGGAGCAGTTCTTC

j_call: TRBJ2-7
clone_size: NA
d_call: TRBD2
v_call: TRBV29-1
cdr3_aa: CSVVLAGDFFEQYF
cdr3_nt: TGCAGCGTTGTGCTAGCGGGAGATTTTTTCGAGCAGTACTTC

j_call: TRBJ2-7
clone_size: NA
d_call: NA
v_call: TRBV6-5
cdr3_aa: CASSYSSGPYEQYF
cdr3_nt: TGTGCCAGCAGTTACTCCTCGGGACCCTACGAGCAGTACTTC

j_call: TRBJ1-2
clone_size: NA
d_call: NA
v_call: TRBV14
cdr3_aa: CASSQVDITNYGYTF
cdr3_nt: TGTGCCAGCAGCCAAGTGGACATAACTAACTATGGCTACACCTTC

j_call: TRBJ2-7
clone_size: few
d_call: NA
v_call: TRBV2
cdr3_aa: CAGRDSTFPYEQYF
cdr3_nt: TGTGCCGGAAGAGACAGTACGTTCCCCTACGAGCAGTACTTC